Shown below are 6 T cell receptor beta chains from a single sample sequenced in a study of cytomegalovirus exposure and HLA in healthy donors. Primers included in the PCR were 60 Vbeta and 13 Jbeta primers. The data were produced by immunoSEQ multiplex PCR, yet TCRdb's version contains in-frame clones alone and is incomplete. Seen here are about 72,000 clones, 75% to 85% observed once, and the top ten hold approximately 3.4%. Sequencing used PBMCs. These receptors all come from a man aged 35-49 years in good health and CMV-seronegative.

The chain carries TRBV5-4 and TRBJ1-2; 7 nucleotides agree with TRBD1. Per the germline V gene, CDR1 is SGHNT and CDR2 is YYREEE (reference sequence). This CDR3 has 15 residues. V lost 0 bases, J lost 6 bases, and 8 bases stayed unmatched. This CDR3 is CASSLDGRGFNGYTF. The CDR3 nucleotides are TGTGCCAGCAGCTTGGATGGCAGGGGGTTCAATGGCTACACCTTC.

This sequence joins TRBV4-3 and TRBJ2-7, with D possibly matching TRBD1 (7 bases). CDR3 length: 15 residues. Trimming stripped 4 bases from V and 2 bases from J, with 15 bases between. Germline values: CDR1 LGHNA, CDR2 YSLEER. The CDR3 sequence: CASSRGTAETYEQYF. As DNA, the CDR3 is TGCGCCAGCAGCCGCGGGACAGCAGAGACCTACGAGCAGTACTTC.

The chain carries TRBV14 and TRBJ1-5; TRBD1 matches 7 bases. The DNA end lines up better with TRBJ1-3; the J call may be wrong. CDR3 length: 13 residues. Germline CDR1 is SGHDN and CDR2 is FVKESK. The CDR3 spells CASSQIAGTEIYF. CDR3 nucleotides: TGTGCCAGCAGCCAAATAGCCGGGACAGAGATATATTTT.

The V and J genes are TRBV6-5 and TRBJ1-2, with a weak D call TRBD1 (6 bases). CDR1 and CDR2 from the germline V gene are MNHEY and SVGAGI. Trimming left V 0 bases short and J 4 bases short, with 12 bases between. The CDR3 is made up of 15 amino acids. The CDR3 DNA reads TGTGCCAGCAGTTACTCTCAGGGGCGCGGCTATGGCTACACCTTC. This sequence encodes CASSYSQGRGYGYTF.

This clone was detected only a few times. V is TRBV4-3 and J is TRBJ1-5; D is uncertain. This CDR3 spans 13 amino acids. Trimming took off 5 bases at V and 5 bases at J, with 10 bases between the two ends. Germline CDR1 LGHNA, CDR2 YSLEER. The CDR3 protein is CASSSDWDQPQHF. Here the CDR3 DNA reads TGCGCCAGCAGCTCCGACTGGGATCAGCCCCAGCATTTT.

The chain combines TRBV7-3 with TRBJ2-3, with 9 positions matching TRBD1. Trimming took 5 bases from V and 5 from J; bases not matched to a gene: 20. The germline V gene has CDR1 SGHTA and CDR2 FQGTGA. The CDR3 runs 19 residues. The CDR3 region has the DNA TGTGCCAGCAGCCTTCGAGGAGGACCGGGACAGGGTCTACAAGATACGCAGTATTTT. Encoded protein: CASSLRGGPGQGLQDTQYF. The whole variable domain, remainder taken from reference TRBV7-3 and TRBJ2-3, is GAGVSQTPSNKVTEKGKYVELRCDPISGHTALYWYRQSLGQGPEFLIYFQGTGAADDSGLPNDRFFAVRPEGSVSTLKIQRTERGDSAVYLCASSLRGGPGQGLQDTQYFGPGTRLTVL.